Detailed here is one T cell receptor (beta chain). Its antigen is not identified. Incorporation of UMIs carrying a 6-nucleotide sample barcode was performed by template switching. From its re-call of the 5' RACE reads, TCRdb lists each CDR3 protein once, without DNA. Its table records some 440,000 distinct CDR3 sequences. CDR3 length: 14 amino acids. Germline values: CDR1 GTSNPN, CDR2 SVGIG (reference sequence). This sample stems from a study of monozygotic twins with inflammatory bowel disease. Whole-study findings and limits: Evidence did not back any single strong signal or clonotype linked to IBD. Twins with IBD were found to have lower TCRbeta diversity (inverse Simpson) than healthy co-twins.

V and J are TRBV30 and TRBJ1-1; there is no DNA to check the TCRdb D call of TRBD1. The sequencing sample was made of blood. The receptor's source is a human donor with ulcerative colitis or Crohn's disease, or a healthy co-twin of an affected twin (not recorded which). CDR3 residues: CAWRVGHLNTEAFF.